These 2 T cell receptor beta chains share one sample of origin, sequenced in a study of shared clonotypes between healthy human individuals. The table came from immunoSEQ multiplex PCR; TCRdb's copy has only in-frame clones and leaves some out. Of approximately 1.4 million clones in the sample, under 99% were seen once. Sequenced: naive CD4+ T cells sorted from blood. Subset reported: CD45RA+ positively selected. The receptors were gathered from a man aged 30-40 years in good health.

The V gene is TRBV9, the J gene TRBJ2-1; 7 nucleotides agree with TRBD2. This CDR3 has 13 residues. CDR1 is SGDLS and CDR2 is YYNGEE in the germline V gene. V was pared by 4 bases and J by 7 bases, with 5 bases of the junction left unmatched. DNA of the CDR3: TGTGCCAGCAGCTATGGACTAGGTAATGAGCAGTTCTTC. As protein: CASSYGLGNEQFF.

The chain is built from TRBV7-2 and TRBJ1-4; 9 bases fit TRBD1. CDR3 length equals 15 residues. Germline loops: CDR1 SGHTA, CDR2 FQGNSA. V was clipped by 5 bases and J by 6 bases; unmatched bases: 7. In DNA, the CDR3 is TGTGCCAGCAGCGCGCCGGGACAGGGATATGAAAAACTGTTTTTT. It codes for CASSAPGQGYEKLFF.